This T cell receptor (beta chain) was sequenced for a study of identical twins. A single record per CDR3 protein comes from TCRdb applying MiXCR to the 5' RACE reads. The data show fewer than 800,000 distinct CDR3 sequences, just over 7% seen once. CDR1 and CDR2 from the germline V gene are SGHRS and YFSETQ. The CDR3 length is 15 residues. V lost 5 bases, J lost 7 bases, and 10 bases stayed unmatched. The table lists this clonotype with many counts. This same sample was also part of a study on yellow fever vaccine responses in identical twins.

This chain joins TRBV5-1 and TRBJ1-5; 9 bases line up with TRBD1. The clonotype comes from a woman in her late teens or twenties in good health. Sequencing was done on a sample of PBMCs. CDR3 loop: CASRPGTGTGQPQHF. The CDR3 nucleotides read TGCGCCAGCAGGCCCGGGACAGGGACGGGGCAGCCCCAGCATTTT.